The 4 T cell receptor beta chains below were found in one sample sequenced in a study of cytomegalovirus exposure and HLA in healthy donors. With 60 Vbeta and 13 Jbeta primers, the PCR was carried out. Sequenced by immunoSEQ multiplex PCR; TCRdb stores in-frame clones only, minus some. This table holds 150,000 to 200,000 clones, 75% to 90% found once. Sequenced sample: PBMCs. The receptors shown here come from a woman aged 18-29 years in good health and CMV-seronegative.

V usage is TRBV6-1 and J usage is TRBJ2-2; 9 nucleotides match TRBD1. Per germline, CDR1 MNHNS and CDR2 SASEGT. J gave up 6 bases and V 2 bases, and 7 bases lay outside the gene matches. The CDR3 totals 16 residues. DNA of the CDR3: TGTGCCAGCAGTGAATGGGACAGGGCTAATTCCGGGGAGCTGTTTTTT. Translating it yields CASSEWDRANSGELFF.

The rearrangement joins TRBV27 to TRBJ2-1; tentatively, D is TRBD2 (6 bases). CDR3 length equals 18 residues. CDR1 is MNHEY, CDR2 SMNVEV, per germline (reference sequence). V lost 5 bases and J lost 6, with 26 bases in between. The CDR3 sequence: CASSINYLASRGANEQFF. As DNA, the CDR3 is TGTGCCAGCAGTATTAACTACCTAGCGAGCCGAGGGGCCAATGAGCAGTTCTTC.

This sequence joins TRBV29-1 and TRBJ2-7, with 9 bases aligning to TRBD2. The germline V gene encodes CDR1 SQVTM and CDR2 ANQGSEA. Trimming took 4 bases from V and 0 from J; bases not matched to a gene: 7. The CDR3 is 15 residues long. The CDR3: CSVAELAGPSYEQYF. CDR3 bases: TGCAGCGTTGCGGAGCTAGCGGGGCCCTCCTACGAGCAGTACTTC.

The chain is built from TRBV5-1 and TRBJ2-3; weak D call: TRBD1 (6 bases). The V and J ends lost 0 bases and 5 bases respectively, with 13 bases between them. CDR3 size: 15 residues. Germline V gene lookup returns CDR1 SGHRS and CDR2 YFSETQ. The CDR3 DNA is TGCGCCAGCAGCTTGGACAGGGCCGGGGAAGATACGCAGTATTTT. This gives the protein CASSLDRAGEDTQYF.